This T cell receptor (beta chain) was identified during a study of blood T cells in healthy people across ages. CDR3 length: 16 amino acids. V was shortened by 0 bases and J by 7 bases, with 19 bases between the two germline ends. CDR1 is DFQATT and CDR2 is SNEGSKA in the germline V gene (reference sequence). Together with a sample-barcoded 5' primer, a J-beta primer mix was included in a second PCR lasting roughly 6 to 12 cycles. TCRdb processed the 5' RACE reads anew with MiXCR; each CDR3 protein has one entry. The table lists over 1,500,000 distinct CDR3 sequences, about 49% of them singletons, with around 2.1% in the top ten.

The TCR originated in a woman between 40 and 50 years old in good health. This sequence joins TRBV20-1 and TRBJ2-1, with D uncertain. The specimen sequenced was blood. CDR3 in DNA: TGCAGTGCTAGAGATAACGGGCCCTCCGTAGGGAATGAGCAGTTCTTC. Its translation: CSARDNGPSVGNEQFF.